This T cell receptor beta chain was observed in a study of identical twins. Study-wide results and caveats: Out-of-frame beta sequences exhibited a weaker degree of excess twin sharing. Models predicted less out-of-frame TCR alpha sharing in monozygotic twins than was found.

Concerning this clonotype: Its antigen is still unknown.

TCRdb reprocessed the 5' RACE reads with MiXCR, giving one entry per CDR3 protein. The sample contains about 290,000 distinct CDR3 sequences, over 8.5% of which appear only once. Trimming stripped 3 bases from V and 2 bases from J, with 7 bases between. There are 13 residues in the CDR3. Per germline, CDR1 LNHDA and CDR2 SQIVND (reference sequence). In addition, the sample was reused for a study of yellow fever vaccine responses in identical twins.

The receptor was derived from a woman under 30 in good health. J is TRBJ1-1 and V is TRBV19; no firm D call. Sequencing input: CD8+ T cells sorted from blood. The CDR3 region has the DNA TGTGCCAGTAGTATTTCCAGAAACACTGAAGCTTTCTTT. Its translation is CASSISRNTEAFF.